This TCR beta chain originates from a study of T cell clusters in autoimmune cytopenias. Study-level background: The median distinct TRB clonotype count was 2,000 to 3,000 per sample, from a median roughly 52,000 reads.

TRB amplification used around 260 ng of peripheral blood genomic DNA. TRB was amplified by touch-down multiplex PCR, primer pools A and B combined. TCRdb reprocessed the multiplex PCR reads, keeping one entry per CDR3 protein, no DNA. This sample carries some 11,000 distinct CDR3 sequences, with 33% going to the ten biggest clones. Study-wide points: The T cell clusters were defined only in silico, without experimental functional validation.

The CDR3 covers 17 residues. Germline CDR1 LNHDA, CDR2 SQIVND (reference sequence). Worth noting for this clonotype: Antigen: not known.

These data were also filed under a second study, of T cell repertoires in aging, cancer and after chemotherapy. Per that study: Rebound thymic output was suggested by rising median generation probability during chemotherapy in each cancer cohort.

The receptor comes from a human donor in good health. Sequences were obtained from peripheral blood. This chain links TRBV19 with TRBJ2-1; as DNA is missing, the TRBD2 call by TCRdb cannot be tested. The CDR3 is CASSIALLAGYNGEQFF.